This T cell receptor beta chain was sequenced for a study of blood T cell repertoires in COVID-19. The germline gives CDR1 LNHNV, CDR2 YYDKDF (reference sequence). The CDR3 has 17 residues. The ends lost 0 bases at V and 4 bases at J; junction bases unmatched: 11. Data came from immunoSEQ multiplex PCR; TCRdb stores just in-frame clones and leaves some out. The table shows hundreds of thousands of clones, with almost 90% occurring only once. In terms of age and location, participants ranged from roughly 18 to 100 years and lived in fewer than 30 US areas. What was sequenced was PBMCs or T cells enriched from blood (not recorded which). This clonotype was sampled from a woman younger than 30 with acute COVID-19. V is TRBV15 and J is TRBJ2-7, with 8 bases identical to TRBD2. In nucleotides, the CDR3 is TGTGCCACCAGCAGAGATACTGGTGGGACTAGAAAATACGAGCAGTACTTC. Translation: CATSRDTGGTRKYEQYF.